Below are 11 T cell receptor beta chains sequenced from a single sample in a study of tumor-infiltrating lymphocytes in primary liver carcinoma. Germline DNA was also extracted, while the blood RNA originated from unsorted whole blood. A primer in the constant region served to generate TCR beta cDNA from roughly 520 ng of total RNA. Sequencing libraries for TCR beta derived from three nested multiplex PCR rounds that used slightly modified ARM-PCR. The first two PCR rounds used TRBV1-TRBV30 forward primers with a C-beta reverse primer, about 10 cycles each. TCRdb independently ran MiXCR on the multiplex PCR reads; one entry per CDR3 protein. The sample lists some 200,000 distinct CDR3 sequences, roughly two thirds occurring once. Sequencing was carried out using peripheral blood. Receptors were obtained from a woman aged 55-75 years with primary liver carcinoma and hepatitis B virus infection.

Regarding this clonotype: Given the absence of the conserved phenylalanine or tryptophan at the CDR3 end, a read error is likely. The chain recombines TRBV6-5 with TRBJ2-7, with D perhaps TRBD1 or TRBD2 (7 bases each). The CDR3 spans 14 residues. Germline loops: CDR1 MNHEY, CDR2 SVGAGI. V was shortened by 4 bases and J by 7 bases, with 17 bases between the two germline ends. The CDR3 reads CASSLGEGAREQYI. The CDR3 nucleotides read TGTGCCAGCAGTTTGGGGGAGGGGGCGCGGGAGCAGTACATC.

This clonotype was seen a few times. The genes are TRBV28 and TRBJ2-3; D is possibly TRBD2 (6 bases). The CDR3 covers 14 residues. CDR1 and CDR2 from the germline V gene are MDHEN and SYDVKM. Trimming stripped 6 bases from V and 1 base from J, with 11 bases between. The CDR3 protein is CASRPGLRTDTQYF. The DNA of the CDR3 is TGTGCCAGCAGGCCGGGACTTCGCACAGATACGCAGTATTTT.

As concerns this clonotype: The germline gene is not matched at one end of the junction; a read error may be the cause. This chain links TRBV12-3 or TRBV12-4 with TRBJ1-2; TRBD1 might be the D (5 bases). The CDR3 has 16 amino acids. As DNA, the CDR3 is TGTGCCAGCAGTTTGCGGCCCAACAGGAACGTCTATGGTTACACCTTC. Encoded protein: CASSLRPNRNVYGYTF.

This clonotype has more than one count but fewer than ten. The CDR3 sequence is CASSQDPTVSGLAHNQPQHF. DNA of the CDR3: TGCGCCAGCAGCCAAGATCCGACAGTGAGCGGTTTGGCCCACAATCAGCCCCAGCATTTT. V is TRBV4-1 and J is TRBJ1-5; maybe TRBD1 (5 bases). This CDR3 is 20 amino acids long. The germline V and J ends were trimmed by 0 bases and 3 bases, with 24 bases remaining between them. CDR1 is MGHRA and CDR2 is YSYEKL in the germline V gene.

The chain joins TRBV11-3 to TRBJ1-2; D gene uncertain. This CDR3 region has 13 residues. The V and J ends lost 7 bases and 9 bases respectively, with 18 bases between them. The germline V gene encodes CDR1 SGHNT and CDR2 YENEEA. The CDR3 sequence is CASIPSSWGCYTF. The CDR3 DNA is TGTGCCAGCATTCCCTCTTCTTGGGGTTGCTACACCTTC.

This clonotype has only a few counts. The chain is built from TRBV6-1 and TRBJ2-2; D may be TRBD1 or TRBD2 (5 bases each). Trimming removed 7 bases from V and 10 bases from J, with 16 bases in between. Per the germline V gene, CDR1 is MNHNS and CDR2 is SASEGT. CDR3 length: 13 amino acids. The CDR3 spells CASNGAGSTELFF. CDR3 bases: TGTGCCAGCAACGGGGCAGGGAGTACGGAGCTGTTTTTT.

With regard to this clonotype: Germline is not matched at one junction end, which may reflect a read error. The chain employs TRBV29-1 and TRBJ2-7, with a tentative D call TRBD1 (5 bases). Germline loops: CDR1 SQVTM, CDR2 ANQGSEA. The CDR3 covers 12 residues. The CDR3 DNA sequence: TGCAGTGTCAGACAAGGGGCCGACGAGCACTACTTC. This gives the protein CSVRQGADEHYF.

The genes are TRBV7-9 and TRBJ2-4; D may be TRBD1 (5 bases). Germline lookup yields CDR1 SEHNR and CDR2 FQNEAQ (reference sequence). Trimming took 8 bases from V and 0 from J, leaving 14 bases between them. CDR3 size: 15 residues. The DNA of the CDR3 is TGTGCCAGCGGCTCCGAAAGGGGAGCCAAAAACATTCAGTACTTC. As protein: CASGSERGAKNIQYF.

In regard to this clonotype: Since a much larger clone is just one base distant, this may be a read error. Without the conserved terminal phenylalanine or tryptophan, this CDR3 likely stems from a read error. This chain connects TRBV6-5 to TRBJ1-2; 7 bases map to TRBD1. The CDR3 is 15 amino acids. The germline V gene has CDR1 MNHEY and CDR2 SVGAGI. J gave up 4 bases and V 5 bases, and 10 bases lay outside the gene matches. For the CDR3, the DNA is TGTGCCAGCAGTCCCGGACAGGCCGCCCGCTATGGCTACACCTAC. This encodes CASSPGQAARYGYTY.

This clonotype was counted ten times or more. The chain has TRBV5-5 and TRBJ2-3; D is uncertain. The CDR3 contains 13 residues. Trimming cost V 4 bases and J 2 bases, with 8 bases left between them. Germline CDR1 is SGHKS and CDR2 is YYEKEE (reference sequence). For the CDR3, the DNA is TGTGCCAGCAGCAGGATGTACACAGATACGCAGTATTTT. This translates into CASSRMYTDTQYF. The complete variable domain, with remaining parts taken from reference TRBV5-5 and TRBJ2-3, reads DAGVTQSPTHLIKTRGQQVTLRCSPISGHKSVSWYQQVLGQGPQFIFQYYEKEERGRGNFPDRFSARQFPNYSSELNVNALLLGDSALYLCASSRMYTDTQYFGPGTRLTVL.

This clonotype was found a few times. The rearrangement joins TRBV28 to TRBJ1-2; D uncertain. The CDR3 spans 15 residues. The germline CDR1 and CDR2 sequences are MDHEN and SYDVKM. V was pared by 4 bases and J by 3 bases, with 15 bases between. CDR3 in DNA: TGTGCCAGCAGTTCTGGACGCAAAAGGCACTATGGCTACACCTTC. Translating it yields CASSSGRKRHYGYTF.